The T cell receptor beta chain described here comes from a study of Ad26.COV2.S vaccination and SARS-CoV-2 variants. Repertoires were generated with immunoSEQ multiplex PCR, while TCRdb's copy carries only in-frame clones and drops some. This table holds about 480,000 clones, approximately 90% found once. The germline V gene has CDR1 MNHEY and CDR2 SMNVEV (reference sequence). Germline trimming cut 5 bases from V and 7 bases from J; bases unmatched to any gene: 9. The CDR3 runs 14 residues. Study-wide results and caveats: Relative to placebo recipients, vaccine recipients exhibited elevated spike-specific TCR breadth. For non-spike TCRs, breadth in vaccine recipients resembled that in placebo recipients.

Treatment denoted: 15 to 20 received Ad26.COV2.S at low or high dose, single or two shots; about 5 received placebo; per-sample allocation not given. After the first vaccine or placebo injection, samples were drawn on day 63. Of note for this clone: The antigen remains unidentified.

Specimen: peripheral blood, collected in a trial of Ad26.COV2.S vaccine versus placebo. The sequence came from a person between 18 and 65 years old who received the Ad26.COV2.S COVID-19 vaccine or a placebo. The chain combines TRBV27 with TRBJ2-5; 8 bases align to TRBD2. CDR3 loop: CASSSTGLVGTQYF. In nucleotides, the CDR3 is TGTGCCAGCAGTAGCACGGGACTAGTCGGGACCCAGTACTTC.